Below are 18 T cell receptor beta chains sequenced from a single sample in a study of spatial heterogeneity in lung cancer. TCRdb re-derived calls from the 5' RACE reads in MiXCR, one entry per CDR3 protein. The table lists over 1,400 distinct CDR3 sequences, roughly a quarter of them singletons. Indicated time point: sample taken at primary tumor resection. Overall study findings and caveats: In tumors, expanded intratumoral alpha and beta TCR counts tracked mutation counts.

These receptors lack a known antigen. Sequencing was performed on lung tumor tissue, taken at surgery. These receptor sequences come from a female donor with early-stage non-small cell lung cancer.

This clonotype ranks as large (0.1 to 1%). The chain is built from TRBV11-2 and TRBJ1-2; D ambiguous. This CDR3 has 14 residues. Looked up from germline, CDR1 is SGHAT and CDR2 is FQNNGV. Trimming removed 5 bases from V and 7 bases from J, with 17 bases in between. CDR3 region: CASSHPTGRGGYTF. The CDR3 DNA reads TGTGCCAGCAGCCACCCAACCGGACGGGGTGGCTACACCTTC. The entire variable domain, with the rest obtained from reference TRBV11-2 and TRBJ1-2, is as follows: EAGVAQSPRYKIIEKRQSVAFWCNPISGHATLYWYQQILGQGPKLLIQFQNNGVVDDSQLPKDRFSAERLKGVDSTLKIQPAKLEDSAVYLCASSHPTGRGGYTFGSGTRLTVV.

In its sample, this clonotype is large (0.1 to 1%). V usage is TRBV5-5 and J usage is TRBJ1-5; D not resolved. Germline V lookup: CDR1 SGHKS, CDR2 YYEKEE (reference sequence). V lost 4 bases to trimming and J lost 2 bases, with 13 bases between them. This CDR3 has 15 amino acids. The CDR3: CASSEYHQGNQPQHF. Written as DNA, the CDR3 is TGTGCCAGCAGCGAATATCACCAGGGCAATCAGCCCCAGCATTTT.

Judged by abundance, this clonotype is large. The chain couples TRBV24-1 to TRBJ2-7, with D unresolved. The ends were cut back, 0 bases at V and 7 bases at J, with 6 bases in the middle. The CDR3 totals 12 residues. Germline CDR1 and CDR2: KGHDR and SFDVKD. The CDR3: CATSDLGREQYF. As DNA, the CDR3 is TGTGCCACCAGTGATTTGGGAAGAGAGCAGTACTTC.

Relative to its sample, this clonotype is large (0.1 to 1%). The V call is TRBV11-2, the J call TRBJ2-1; the D is unclear. CDR1 and CDR2 (germline): SGHAT, FQNNGV. The V gene lost 0 bases and the J gene lost 6 bases, with 15 bases spanning the gap. The CDR3 contains 16 residues. CDR3 loop: CASSLDLPSNGNEQFF. In nucleotides, the CDR3 is TGTGCCAGCAGCTTAGATCTCCCGAGTAACGGCAATGAGCAGTTCTTC.

The rearrangement joins TRBV7-6 to TRBJ2-2; TRBD2 matches 8 bases. Germline assignment: CDR1 SGHVS and CDR2 FNYEAQ. The CDR3 loop spans 17 amino acids. The ends lost 2 bases at V and 1 base at J; junction bases unmatched: 6. CDR3 nucleotide sequence: TGTGCCAGCAGCTTATCATTAACTAGCGGGAACACCGGGGAGCTGTTTTTT. Encoded protein: CASSLSLTSGNTGELFF.

The CDR3 is CASSLASNYGYTF. Here the CDR3 DNA reads TGTGCCAGCAGCTTAGCTTCTAACTATGGCTACACCTTC. This chain connects TRBV7-9 to TRBJ1-2, with D uncertain. CDR1 is SEHNR, CDR2 FQNEAQ, per germline (reference sequence). CDR3 size: 13 residues. Trimming left V 0 bases short and J 0 bases short, with 2 bases between.

The chain joins TRBV20-1 to TRBJ2-7, with TRBD1 as a possible D gene (6 bases). The CDR3 spans 13 residues. V was trimmed by 0 bases and J by 3 bases, leaving 9 bases between them. Germline V gene data show CDR1 as DFQATT and CDR2 as SNEGSKA (reference sequence). CDR3 in amino acids: CSAREQGYYEQYF. CDR3 DNA: TGCAGTGCTAGAGAACAGGGCTACTACGAGCAGTACTTC.

This clonotype is medium-sized within its sample. The chain recombines TRBV20-1 with TRBJ1-4, with 7 bases identical to TRBD1. Per the germline V gene, CDR1 is DFQATT and CDR2 is SNEGSKA (reference sequence). V shed 6 bases and J 6 bases; nucleotides not matched to a gene: 13. The CDR3 is 15 amino acids. The CDR3 spells CSAQEGGVMDEKLFF. DNA of the CDR3: TGCAGTGCACAAGAAGGGGGCGTTATGGATGAAAAACTGTTTTTT.

The gene calls are TRBV20-1 and TRBJ1-1; 8 bases map to TRBD1. V lost 6 bases and J lost 5; bases outside the gene matches: 14. CDR1 DFQATT and CDR2 SNEGSKA come from the germline V gene (reference sequence). This CDR3 is 15 amino acids long. CDR3 sequence: CSAGYIQGAGTEAFF. The CDR3, as DNA: TGCAGTGCCGGATATATTCAGGGGGCGGGGACTGAAGCTTTCTTT.

This clonotype is termed medium-sized (0.01 to 0.1%). The chain joins TRBV20-1 to TRBJ2-4; 7 bases map to TRBD1. Per the germline V gene, CDR1 is DFQATT and CDR2 is SNEGSKA (reference sequence). The ends lost 6 bases at V and 2 bases at J; junction bases unmatched: 7. CDR3 length equals 14 residues. CDR3 sequence (DNA): TGCAGTGCAGCCGACAGGGTGACCAAAAACATTCAGTACTTC. Its protein is CSAADRVTKNIQYF.

The J gene is TRBJ1-1, the V gene TRBV5-1, with D unresolved. The V and J ends lost 3 bases and 5 bases respectively, with 14 bases between them. CDR1 SGHRS and CDR2 YFSETQ come from the germline V gene. The CDR3 is 14 residues long. In DNA, the CDR3 is TGCGCCAGCAGCTCCGGCCAGGCGGAAACTGAAGCTTTCTTT. Its translation: CASSSGQAETEAFF.

Within the sample, this clonotype is large (0.1 to 1%). Written as DNA, the CDR3 is TGTGCCACCGTGGAGGGGGCCTACTATGGCTACACCTTC. Its translation is CATVEGAYYGYTF. The chain has TRBV6-1 and TRBJ1-2; 7 bases agree with TRBD1. The CDR3 covers 13 residues. V shed 10 bases, J shed 3 bases, and the junction held 8 bases outside the gene matches. CDR1 is MNHNS and CDR2 is SASEGT in the germline V gene.

CDR3 sequence (DNA): TGTGCCAGCAGTTTGGACAGGGAGGGTACGCAGTATTTT. Amino acids: CASSLDREGTQYF. The V call is TRBV7-8, the J call TRBJ2-3, with a tentative D call TRBD1 (8 bases). The germline V and J ends were trimmed by 6 bases and 8 bases, with 15 bases remaining between them. The germline V gene has CDR1 SGHVS and CDR2 FQNEAQ. CDR3 length: 13 residues. Complete variable domain (other parts from reference TRBV7-8 and TRBJ2-3): GAGVSQSPRYKVAKRGQDVALRCDPISGHVSLFWYQQALGQGPEFLTYFQNEAQLDKSGLPSDRFFAERPEGSVSTLKIQRTQQEDSAVYLCASSLDREGTQYFGPGTRLTVL.

A few counts support this clonotype. The J gene is TRBJ2-7, the V gene TRBV2; maybe TRBD1 (5 bases). Trimming left V 7 bases short and J 0 bases short, with 16 bases between. The CDR3 contains 15 residues. Germline lookup yields CDR1 SNHLY and CDR2 FYNNEI. In DNA, the CDR3 is TGTGCCAGCACCGAAGGGGTCGGTAGCTCCTACGAGCAGTACTTC. Residues: CASTEGVGSSYEQYF.

This clonotype is a singleton in its sample. V and J are TRBV5-5 and TRBJ2-3; 9 positions agree with TRBD2. Germline assignment: CDR1 SGHKS and CDR2 YYEKEE (reference sequence). The CDR3 consists of 14 residues. V trimming: 0 bases; J trimming: 9 bases; junction bases outside the gene matches: 5. Written as DNA, the CDR3 is TGTGCCAGCAGCTTGGTTGGTAGCGGGGGAACGCAGTATTTT. This translates into CASSLVGSGGTQYF.

By share of the sample, this clonotype is large (0.1 to 1%). The V gene is TRBV30, the J gene TRBJ2-1, with 8 bases identical to TRBD2. This CDR3 is 11 amino acids long. In germline, CDR1 is GTSNPN, CDR2 SVGIG (reference sequence). The CDR3 coding sequence is TGTGCGGGGGGGACTAGGGGAGAGCAGTTCTTC. Its translation: CAGGTRGEQFF.

This clonotype is judged medium-sized (0.01 to 0.1%). The CDR3: CASMNPRTDGYTF. In DNA, the CDR3 is TGTGCCAGCATGAACCCGAGGACCGATGGCTACACCTTC. This chain connects TRBV3-1 to TRBJ1-2; no clear D gene. The ends were cut back, 7 bases at V and 6 bases at J, with 15 bases in the middle. CDR1 and CDR2 (germline): LGHDT, YNNKEL (reference sequence). The length of the CDR3 is 13 residues.

By share of the sample, this clonotype is large. V gene TRBV7-9 combines with J gene TRBJ2-1; D may be TRBD1 or TRBD2 (5 bases each). The CDR3 is 12 residues long. Trimming removed 1 base at V and 8 bases at J, with 6 bases between. CDR1 SEHNR and CDR2 FQNEAQ come from the germline V gene (reference sequence). The CDR3 is CASSLGGYEQFF. CDR3 nucleotide sequence: TGTGCCAGCAGCTTAGGGGGGTATGAGCAGTTCTTC. The whole variable domain, remainder taken from reference TRBV7-9 and TRBJ2-1, is DTGVSQNPRHKITKRGQNVTFRCDPISEHNRLYWYRQTLGQGPEFLTYFQNEAQLEKSRLLSDRFSAERPKGSFSTLEIQRTEQGDSAMYLCASSLGGYEQFFGPGTRLTVL.